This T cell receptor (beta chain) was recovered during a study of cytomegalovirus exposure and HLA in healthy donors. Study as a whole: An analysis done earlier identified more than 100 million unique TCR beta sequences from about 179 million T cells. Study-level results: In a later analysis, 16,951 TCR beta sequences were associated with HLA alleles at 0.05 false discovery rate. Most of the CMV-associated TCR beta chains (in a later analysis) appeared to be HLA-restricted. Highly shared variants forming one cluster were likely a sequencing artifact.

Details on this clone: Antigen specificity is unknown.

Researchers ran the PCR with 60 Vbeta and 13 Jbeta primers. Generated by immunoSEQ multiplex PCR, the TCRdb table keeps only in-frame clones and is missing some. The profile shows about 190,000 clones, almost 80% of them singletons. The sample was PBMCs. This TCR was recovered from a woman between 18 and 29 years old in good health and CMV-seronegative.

The CDR3 nucleotides are TGTGCCAGCAGTTTAGTCCGGTCACAGCCCCAGCATTTT. This codes for CASSLVRSQPQHF. The chain carries TRBV28 and TRBJ1-5; D ambiguous. The CDR3 length is 13 residues. V dropped 2 bases and J dropped 7 bases, with 9 bases sitting between them. Germline CDR1 reads MDHEN; CDR2 reads SYDVKM.